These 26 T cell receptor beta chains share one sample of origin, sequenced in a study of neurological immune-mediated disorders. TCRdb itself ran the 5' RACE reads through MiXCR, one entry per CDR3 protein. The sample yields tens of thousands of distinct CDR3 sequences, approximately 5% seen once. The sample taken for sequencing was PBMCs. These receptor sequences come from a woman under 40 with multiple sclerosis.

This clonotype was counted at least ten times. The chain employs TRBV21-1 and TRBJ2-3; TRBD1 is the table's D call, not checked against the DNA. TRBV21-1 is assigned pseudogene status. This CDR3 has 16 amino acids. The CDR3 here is CASSKYPDRGPDPQYF. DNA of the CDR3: TGTGCCAGCAGCAAATACCCGGACAGGGGGCCCGATCCGCAGTATTTT.

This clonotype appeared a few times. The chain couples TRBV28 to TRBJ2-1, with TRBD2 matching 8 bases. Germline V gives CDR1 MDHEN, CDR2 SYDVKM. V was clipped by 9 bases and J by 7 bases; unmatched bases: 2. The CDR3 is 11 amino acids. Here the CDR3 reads CASSSGNEQFF. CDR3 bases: TGTGCCAGTTCTAGCGGGAATGAGCAGTTCTTC.

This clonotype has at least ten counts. The CDR3 bases are TGCAGTGCCCGAGGTAGCGGGGGTCCTTGCGAGCAGTACGTC. It yields the protein CSARGSGGPCEQYV. The J gene is TRBJ2-7, the V gene TRBV20-1; 9 bases are shared with TRBD2. The CDR3 consists of 14 residues. Per the germline V gene, CDR1 is DFQATT and CDR2 is SNEGSKA (reference sequence). The V and J ends lost 6 bases and 6 bases, in that order; junction bases with no gene match: 12.

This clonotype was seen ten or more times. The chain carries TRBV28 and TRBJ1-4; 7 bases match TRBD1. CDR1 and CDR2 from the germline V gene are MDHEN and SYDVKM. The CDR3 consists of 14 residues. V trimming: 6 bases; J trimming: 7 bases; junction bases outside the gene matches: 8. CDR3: CASSVGQEGEKLFF. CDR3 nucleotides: TGTGCCAGCAGCGTCGGACAGGAGGGTGAAAAACTGTTTTTT.

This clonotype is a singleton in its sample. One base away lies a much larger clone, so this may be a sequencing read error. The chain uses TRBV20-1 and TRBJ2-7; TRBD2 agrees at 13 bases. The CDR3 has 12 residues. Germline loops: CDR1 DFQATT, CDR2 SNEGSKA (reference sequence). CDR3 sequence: CSAGTSGDEQDF. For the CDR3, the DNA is TGCAGTGCTGGGACTAGCGGGGACGAGCAGGACTTC.

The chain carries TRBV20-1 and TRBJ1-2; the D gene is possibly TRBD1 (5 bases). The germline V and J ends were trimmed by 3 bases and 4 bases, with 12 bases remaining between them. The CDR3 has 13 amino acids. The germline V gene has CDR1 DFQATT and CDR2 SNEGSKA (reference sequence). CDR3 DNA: TGCAGTGCTAGCCGACAGAATAGCTATGGCTACACCTTC. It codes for CSASRQNSYGYTF.

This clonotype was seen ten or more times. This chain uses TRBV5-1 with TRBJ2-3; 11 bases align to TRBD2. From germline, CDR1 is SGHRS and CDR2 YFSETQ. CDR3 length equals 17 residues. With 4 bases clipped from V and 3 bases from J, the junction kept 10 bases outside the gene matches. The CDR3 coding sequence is TGCGCCAGCAGCCGCGAACCGGGACTAGCGGTGACAGATACGCAGTATTTT. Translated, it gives CASSREPGLAVTDTQYF.

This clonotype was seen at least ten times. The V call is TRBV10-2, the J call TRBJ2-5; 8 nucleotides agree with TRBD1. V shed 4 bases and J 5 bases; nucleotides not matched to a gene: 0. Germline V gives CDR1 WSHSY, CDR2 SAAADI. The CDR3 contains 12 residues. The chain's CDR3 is CASSGQGETQYF. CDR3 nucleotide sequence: TGCGCCAGCAGTGGACAGGGGGAGACCCAGTACTTC.

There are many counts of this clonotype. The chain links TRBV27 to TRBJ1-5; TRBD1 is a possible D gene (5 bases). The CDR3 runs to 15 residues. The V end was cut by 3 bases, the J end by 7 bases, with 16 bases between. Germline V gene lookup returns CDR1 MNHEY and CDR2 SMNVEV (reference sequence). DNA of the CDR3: TGTGCCAGCAGTTTTGCGGGGCAGGGAAGGCAGCCCCAGCATTTT. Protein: CASSFAGQGRQPQHF.

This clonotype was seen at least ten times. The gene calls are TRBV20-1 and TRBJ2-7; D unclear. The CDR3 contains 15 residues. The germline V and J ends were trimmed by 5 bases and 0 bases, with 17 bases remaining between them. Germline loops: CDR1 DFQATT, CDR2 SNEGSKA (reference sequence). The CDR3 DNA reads TGCAGTGCTCACCAGCCGACTGGCTCCTCCTACGAGCAGTACTTC. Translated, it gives CSAHQPTGSSYEQYF.

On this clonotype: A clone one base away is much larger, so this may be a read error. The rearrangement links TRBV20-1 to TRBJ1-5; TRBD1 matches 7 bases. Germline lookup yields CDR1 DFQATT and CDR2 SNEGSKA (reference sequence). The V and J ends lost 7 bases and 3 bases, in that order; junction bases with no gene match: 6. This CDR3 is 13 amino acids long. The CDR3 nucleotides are TGCAGTGAAACACAGGGGTACAATCAGCCCCAGCATTTT. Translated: CSETQGYNQPQHF.

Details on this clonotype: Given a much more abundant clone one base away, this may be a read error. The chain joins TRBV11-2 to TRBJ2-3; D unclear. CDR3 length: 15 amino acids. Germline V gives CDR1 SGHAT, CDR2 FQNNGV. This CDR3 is CVSSFSSWGTDTQYF. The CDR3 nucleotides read TGTGTCAGCAGCTTTTCGAGTTGGGGCACAGATACGCAGTATTTT.

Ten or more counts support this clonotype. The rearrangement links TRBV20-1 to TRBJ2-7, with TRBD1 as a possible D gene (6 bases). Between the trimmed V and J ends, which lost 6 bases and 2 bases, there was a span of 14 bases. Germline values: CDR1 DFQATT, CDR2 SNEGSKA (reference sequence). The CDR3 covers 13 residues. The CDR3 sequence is CSARGSRPYEQYV. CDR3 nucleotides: TGCAGTGCAAGGGGGTCCAGACCCTACGAGCAGTACGTC.

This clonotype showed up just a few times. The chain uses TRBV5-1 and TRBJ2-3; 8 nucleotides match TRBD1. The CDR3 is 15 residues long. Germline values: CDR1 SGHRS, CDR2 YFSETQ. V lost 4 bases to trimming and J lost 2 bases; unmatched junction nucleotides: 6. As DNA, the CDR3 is TGCGCCAGCAGCGTGCGACAGGGGCCCACAGATACGCAGTATTTT. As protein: CASSVRQGPTDTQYF.

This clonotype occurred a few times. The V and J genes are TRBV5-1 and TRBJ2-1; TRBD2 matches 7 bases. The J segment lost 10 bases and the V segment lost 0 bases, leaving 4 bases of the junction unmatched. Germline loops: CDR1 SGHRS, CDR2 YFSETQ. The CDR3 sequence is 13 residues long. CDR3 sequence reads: CASSLGLAWEQFF. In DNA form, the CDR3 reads TGCGCCAGCAGCTTGGGACTAGCTTGGGAGCAGTTCTTC.

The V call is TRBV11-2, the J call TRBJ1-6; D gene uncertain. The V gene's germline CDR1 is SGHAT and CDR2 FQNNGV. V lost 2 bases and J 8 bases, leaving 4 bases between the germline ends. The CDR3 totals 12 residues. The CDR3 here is CASSLQYSPLHF. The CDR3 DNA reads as TGTGCCAGCAGCTTACAGTATTCACCCCTCCACTTT.

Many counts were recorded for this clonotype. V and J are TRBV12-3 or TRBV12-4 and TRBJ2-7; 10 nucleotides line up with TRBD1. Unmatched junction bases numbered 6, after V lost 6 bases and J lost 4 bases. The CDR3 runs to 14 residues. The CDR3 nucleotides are TGTGCCAGCAGCCGACAGGGGGCCCTATACGAGCAGTACTTC. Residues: CASSRQGALYEQYF.

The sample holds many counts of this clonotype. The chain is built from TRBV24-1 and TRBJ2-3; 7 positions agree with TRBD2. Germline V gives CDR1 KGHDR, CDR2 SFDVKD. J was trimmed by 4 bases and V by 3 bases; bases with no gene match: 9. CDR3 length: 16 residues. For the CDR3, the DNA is TGTGCCACCAGTGATCCCGGGCTGGGGGGGGCAGATACGCAGTATTTT. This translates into CATSDPGLGGADTQYF.

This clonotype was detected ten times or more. The CDR3 DNA reads as TGCAGTGCTAGAGTCGGGACGGACTATGGCTACACCTTC. Translated: CSARVGTDYGYTF. The rearrangement uses TRBV20-1 and TRBJ1-2; possible D gene TRBD1, 5 bases. V was pared by 1 base and J by 3 bases, with 9 bases between. Germline CDR1 is DFQATT and CDR2 is SNEGSKA (reference sequence). The CDR3 length is 13 residues.

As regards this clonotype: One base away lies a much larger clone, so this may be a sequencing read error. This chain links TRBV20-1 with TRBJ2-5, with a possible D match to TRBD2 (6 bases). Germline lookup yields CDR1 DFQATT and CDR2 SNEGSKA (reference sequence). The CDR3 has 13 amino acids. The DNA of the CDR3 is TGCAGTGCTAGTTTCCCGGGAGAAGAGAACCAGTACTTC. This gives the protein CSASFPGEENQYF.

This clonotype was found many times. CDR3 sequence (DNA): TGTGCCAGCAGATTGACGGGGAACTACGAGCAGTACTTC. This translates into CASRLTGNYEQYF. The chain recombines TRBV6-5 with TRBJ2-7; weak D call: TRBD2 (5 bases). Germline V CDR1 and CDR2: MNHEY, SVGAGI. Trimming shortened V by 6 bases and J by 3 bases, and 12 bases separated the two germline ends. This CDR3 comprises 13 residues.

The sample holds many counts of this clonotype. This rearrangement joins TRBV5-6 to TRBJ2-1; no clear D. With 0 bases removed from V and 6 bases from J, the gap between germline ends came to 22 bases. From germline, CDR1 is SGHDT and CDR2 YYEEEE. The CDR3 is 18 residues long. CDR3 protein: CASSLAINMGQWGNEQFF. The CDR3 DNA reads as TGTGCCAGCAGCTTGGCGATAAATATGGGCCAATGGGGCAATGAGCAGTTCTTC.

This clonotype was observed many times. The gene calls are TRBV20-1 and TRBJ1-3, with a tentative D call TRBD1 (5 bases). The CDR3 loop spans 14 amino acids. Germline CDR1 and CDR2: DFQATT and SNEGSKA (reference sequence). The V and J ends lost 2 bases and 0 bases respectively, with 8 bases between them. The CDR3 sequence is CSARTGLSGNTIYF. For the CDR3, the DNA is TGCAGTGCTAGAACAGGCCTCTCTGGAAACACCATATATTTT.

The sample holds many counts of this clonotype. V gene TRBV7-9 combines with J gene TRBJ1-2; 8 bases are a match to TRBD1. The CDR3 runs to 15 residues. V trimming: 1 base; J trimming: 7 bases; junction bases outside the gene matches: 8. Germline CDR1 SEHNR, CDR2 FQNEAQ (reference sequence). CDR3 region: CASSLVQGAVSGYTF. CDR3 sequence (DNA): TGTGCCAGCAGCTTAGTTCAGGGGGCGGTTTCTGGCTACACCTTC.

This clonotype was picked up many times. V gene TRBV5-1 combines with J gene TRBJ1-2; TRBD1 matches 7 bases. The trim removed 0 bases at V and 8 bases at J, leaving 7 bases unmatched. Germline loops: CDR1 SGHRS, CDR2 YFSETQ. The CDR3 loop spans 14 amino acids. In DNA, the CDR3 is TGCGCCAGCAGCTTGGCAACTAGGGACAGCGGCTACACCTTC. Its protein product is CASSLATRDSGYTF.

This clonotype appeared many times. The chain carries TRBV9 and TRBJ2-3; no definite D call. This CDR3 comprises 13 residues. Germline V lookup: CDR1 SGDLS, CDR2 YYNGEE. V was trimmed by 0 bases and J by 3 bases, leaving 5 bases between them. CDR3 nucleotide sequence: TGTGCCAGCAGCGTAGGGGTGACAGATACGCAGTATTTT. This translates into CASSVGVTDTQYF.